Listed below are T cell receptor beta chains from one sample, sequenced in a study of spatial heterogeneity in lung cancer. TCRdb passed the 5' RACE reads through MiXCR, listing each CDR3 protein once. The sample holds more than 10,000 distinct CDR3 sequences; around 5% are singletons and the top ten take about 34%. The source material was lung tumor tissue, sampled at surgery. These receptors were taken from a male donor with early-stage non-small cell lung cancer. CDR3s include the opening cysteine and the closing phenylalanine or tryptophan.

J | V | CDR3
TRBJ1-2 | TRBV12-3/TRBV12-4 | CASSLGTNPYGYTF
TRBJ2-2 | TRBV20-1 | CSASPQGLATGELFF
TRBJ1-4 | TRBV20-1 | CSGQGDLWEKLFF
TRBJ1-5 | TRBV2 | CASRTGTGNQPQHF
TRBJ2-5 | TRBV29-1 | CSDWTPDETQYF
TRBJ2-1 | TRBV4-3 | CASSQDLMNVFNEQFF
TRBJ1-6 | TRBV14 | CASSQNTGTLNSPLHF
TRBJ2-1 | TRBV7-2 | CASRGTDHYNEQFF
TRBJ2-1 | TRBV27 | CASSLFVGNDYNEQFF
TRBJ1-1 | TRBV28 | CASSSYGTGVEAFF
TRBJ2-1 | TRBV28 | CASSSPGVRNEQFF
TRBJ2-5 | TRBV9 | CASSALSDRVEETQYF
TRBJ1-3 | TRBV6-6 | CASSYEGLGNTIYF
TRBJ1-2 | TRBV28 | CASSRGPNSDGYTF
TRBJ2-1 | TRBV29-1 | CSVGQGTGNEQFF
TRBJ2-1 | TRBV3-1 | CASSQRLGGVDEQFF
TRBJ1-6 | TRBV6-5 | CASNGQGHSPLHF
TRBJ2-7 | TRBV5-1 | CASSNPGADEQYF
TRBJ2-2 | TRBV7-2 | CASTETGMAGELFF
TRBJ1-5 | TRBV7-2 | CASSLPGQPQHF
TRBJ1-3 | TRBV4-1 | CASSQDATGTGGIGNTIYF
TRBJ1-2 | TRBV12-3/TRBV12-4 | CASSFTYGYTF
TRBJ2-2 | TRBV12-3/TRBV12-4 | CASSLGRDLTGELFF
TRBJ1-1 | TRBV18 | CASSPVGGNTEAFF
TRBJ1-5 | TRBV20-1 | CSARLDRAQPQHF
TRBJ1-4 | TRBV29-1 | CSVADPNEKLFF
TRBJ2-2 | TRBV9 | CASSVVPSPTSGRRTGELFF
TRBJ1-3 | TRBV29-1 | CSVDLGNTIYF
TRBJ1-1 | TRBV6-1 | CASSEQQANTEAFF
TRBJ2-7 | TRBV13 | CASSINRGRGPYF
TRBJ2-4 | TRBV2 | CASSGRPGGYIQYF
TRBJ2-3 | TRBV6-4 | CASSASGKRTDTQYF
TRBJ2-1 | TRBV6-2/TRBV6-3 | CASRQGATHNEQFF
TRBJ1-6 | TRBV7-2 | CASSLAHRARNSPLHF
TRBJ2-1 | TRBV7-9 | CASSKFTGVGNEQFF
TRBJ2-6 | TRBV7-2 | CASSLVDSAAANVLTF
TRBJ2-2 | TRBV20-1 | CSASGLAENTGELFF
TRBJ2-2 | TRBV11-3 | CASSSRGNTGELFF
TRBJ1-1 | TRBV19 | CASSTRDFLGSTEAFF
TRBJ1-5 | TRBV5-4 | CASSAGRTNQPQHF
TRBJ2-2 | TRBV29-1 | CSVDGLAGPTGELFF
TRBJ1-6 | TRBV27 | CASKRQGTYNSPLHF
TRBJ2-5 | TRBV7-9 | CASSLAGTSLETQYF
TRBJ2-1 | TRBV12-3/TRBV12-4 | CASSFRAGAGNEQFF
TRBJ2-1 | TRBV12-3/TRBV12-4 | CASSPHRDRGSNEQFF
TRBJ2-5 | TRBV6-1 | CASRPGPPETQYF
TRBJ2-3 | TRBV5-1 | CASSPHATSVSDTQYF
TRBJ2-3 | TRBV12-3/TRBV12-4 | CASSSSSGGSDTQYF
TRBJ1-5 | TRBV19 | CASSIEGTGPQHF
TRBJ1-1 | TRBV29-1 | CSVVSLTEAFF
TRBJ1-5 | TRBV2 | CASGGGERQPQHF
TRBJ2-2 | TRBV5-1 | CASSLTGALNTGELFF
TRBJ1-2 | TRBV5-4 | CASRTGTLYGYTF
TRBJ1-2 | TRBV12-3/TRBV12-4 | CASSLESAVANYGYTF
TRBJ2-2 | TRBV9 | CASSPRPGTENTGELFF